The T cell receptor (beta chain) described here comes from a study of shared clonotypes between healthy human individuals. TCRdb's copy holds only in-frame clones and misses some; the assay was immunoSEQ multiplex PCR. The sample holds around 1.5 million clones; nearly 99% are singletons and the top ten take roughly 0.4%. The CDR3 has 15 residues. The germline CDR1 and CDR2 sequences are SGHRS and YFSETQ. Trimming took 0 bases from V and 4 from J, leaving 10 bases between them. The study, taken as a whole, reports: Across several donors, naive CD4 shared approximately 4.5%, naive CD8 around 3.5%, memory CD4 more than 2%, memory CD8 around 0.36%.

Worth noting for this clone: Its target is unknown.

The chain is built from TRBV5-1 and TRBJ2-2; D is unclear. The TCR was taken from a man in his thirties or forties in good health. The specimen was naive CD4+ T cells sorted from blood. Subset indicated: CD45RA+ positively selected. The CDR3, as DNA: TGCGCCAGCAGCTTGGAGGCCCGTAGCACCGGGGAGCTGTTTTTT. Its protein is CASSLEARSTGELFF. The full variable domain, with the rest looked up from reference TRBV5-1 and TRBJ2-2, is KAGVTQTPRYLIKTRGQQVTLSCSPISGHRSVSWYQQTPGQGLQFLFEYFSETQRNKGNFPGRFSGRQFSNSRSEMNVSTLELGDSALYLCASSLEARSTGELFFGEGSRLTVL.